This record concerns one T cell receptor (beta chain) sequence. Between the trimmed V and J ends, which lost 2 bases and 0 bases, there was a span of 11 bases. The CDR3 contains 16 residues. Germline CDR1 MNHEY, CDR2 SMNVEV (reference sequence). This sample is drawn from a study of blood T cell repertoires in COVID-19. About the research overall: In each case, the material was cDNA or gDNA derived from T cells, B-cell-depleted T cells, or PBMCs.

Clones were sequenced by immunoSEQ multiplex PCR, and TCRdb holds only the in-frame ones, with some missing. The table records some 13,000 clones, around 84% of them present only once. V is TRBV27 and J is TRBJ1-5; no firm D call. Sequencing was performed on peripheral blood. The receptor's source is a man aged 45-60 years with active COVID-19. Here the CDR3 DNA reads TGTGCCAGCAGTTTAAAATTGGCAGGTAGCAATCAGCCCCAGCATTTT. Residues: CASSLKLAGSNQPQHF.